This T cell receptor (beta chain) was captured in a study of T-cell reconstitution after alpha-beta-depleted transplantation in children. With 7 bases clipped from V and 4 bases from J, the junction kept 6 bases outside the gene matches. This CDR3 spans 14 amino acids. Per germline, CDR1 SGHRS and CDR2 YFSETQ. This clonotype was seen more than once but under ten times. Unique molecular identifiers were incorporated when the TCRbeta library was constructed. A single record per CDR3 protein comes from TCRdb applying MiXCR to the PCR reads. The profile shows some 340,000 distinct CDR3 sequences, around a tenth of them singletons.

The V gene is TRBV5-1, the J gene TRBJ2-1, with TRBD2 matching 9 bases. This clonotype originated in a human donor who donated a stem cell graft to a child with acute lymphoblastic leukemia. Sequencing was performed on PBMCs from the stem cell graft donor, taken from the stem cell graft. The CDR3, as DNA: TGCGCCAGCTTTCCGGGACTAGCTTACAATGAGCAGTTCTTC. Protein product: CASFPGLAYNEQFF.